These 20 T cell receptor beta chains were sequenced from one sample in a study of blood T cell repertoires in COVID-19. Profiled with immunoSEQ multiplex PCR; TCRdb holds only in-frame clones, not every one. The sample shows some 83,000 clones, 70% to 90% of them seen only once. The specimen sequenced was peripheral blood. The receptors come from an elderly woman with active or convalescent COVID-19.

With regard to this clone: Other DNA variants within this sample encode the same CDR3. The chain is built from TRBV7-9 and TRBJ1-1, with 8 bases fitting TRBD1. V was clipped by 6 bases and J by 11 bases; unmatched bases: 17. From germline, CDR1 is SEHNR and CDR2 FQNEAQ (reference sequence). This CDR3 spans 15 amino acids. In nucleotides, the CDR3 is TGTGCCAGCAGTAAATATACGCAGGGGGCGCAGGGGGCTTTCTTT. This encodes CASSKYTQGAQGAFF.

This CDR3 reads CASNSNQPQHF. The DNA for the CDR3 is TGTGCCAGTAATAGCAATCAGCCCCAGCATTTT. V and J are TRBV3-1 (or the pseudogene TRBV3-2) and TRBJ1-5, with unresolved D. V was trimmed by 9 bases and J by 0 bases, leaving 3 bases between them. This CDR3 has 11 amino acids. Germline CDR1 is LGHDT and CDR2 is YNNKEL (reference sequence).

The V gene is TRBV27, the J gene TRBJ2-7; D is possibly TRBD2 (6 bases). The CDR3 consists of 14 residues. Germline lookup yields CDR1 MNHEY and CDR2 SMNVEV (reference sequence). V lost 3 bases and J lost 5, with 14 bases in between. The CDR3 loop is CASSFFGSEHEQYF. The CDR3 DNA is TGTGCCAGCAGTTTTTTCGGGAGTGAGCACGAGCAGTACTTC.

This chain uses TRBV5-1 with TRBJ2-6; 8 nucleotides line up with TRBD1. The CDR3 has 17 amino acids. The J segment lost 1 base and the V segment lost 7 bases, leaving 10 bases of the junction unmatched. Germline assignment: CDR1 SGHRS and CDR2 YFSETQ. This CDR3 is CASAGQGSSSGANVLTF. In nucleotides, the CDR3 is TGCGCCAGCGCAGGACAGGGTTCTTCTTCTGGGGCCAACGTCCTGACTTTC. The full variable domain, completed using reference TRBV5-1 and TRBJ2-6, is KAGVTQTPRYLIKTRGQQVTLSCSPISGHRSVSWYQQTPGQGLQFLFEYFSETQRNKGNFPGRFSGRQFSNSRSEMNVSTLELGDSALYLCASAGQGSSSGANVLTFGAGSRLTVL.

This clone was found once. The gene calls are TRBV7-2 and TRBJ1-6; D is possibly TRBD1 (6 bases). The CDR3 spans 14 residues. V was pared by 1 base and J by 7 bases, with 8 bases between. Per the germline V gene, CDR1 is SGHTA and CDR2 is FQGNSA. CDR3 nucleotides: TGTGCCAGCAGCTTAGTTCAGGGGAATTCACCCCTCCACTTT. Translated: CASSLVQGNSPLHF.

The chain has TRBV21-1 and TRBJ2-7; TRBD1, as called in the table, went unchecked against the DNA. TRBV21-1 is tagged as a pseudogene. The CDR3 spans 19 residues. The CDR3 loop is CASSKRKLESQTAKYEQYF. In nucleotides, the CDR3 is TGTGCCAGCAGCAAAAGAAAATTGGAAAGTCAGACAGCTAAATACGAGCAGTACTTC.

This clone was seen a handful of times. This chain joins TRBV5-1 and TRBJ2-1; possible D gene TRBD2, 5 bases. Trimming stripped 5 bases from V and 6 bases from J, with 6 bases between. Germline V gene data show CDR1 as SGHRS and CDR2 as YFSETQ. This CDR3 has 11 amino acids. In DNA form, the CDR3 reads TGCGCCAGCAGGGACTTCAATGAGCAGTTCTTC. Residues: CASRDFNEQFF.

This chain's CDR3 is CASSLGLAASQETQYF. The CDR3 nucleotides read TGTGCCAGCAGCTTAGGACTAGCGGCTTCACAAGAGACCCAGTACTTC. This chain links TRBV11-2 with TRBJ2-5, with 9 bases aligning to TRBD2. This CDR3 region has 16 residues. Looked up from germline, CDR1 is SGHAT and CDR2 is FQNNGV. Trimming took 1 base from V and 2 from J; bases not matched to a gene: 5. Based on the CDR3 plus reference TRBV11-2 and TRBJ2-5, the full variable domain is EAGVAQSPRYKIIEKRQSVAFWCNPISGHATLYWYQQILGQGPKLLIQFQNNGVVDDSQLPKDRFSAERLKGVDSTLKIQPAKLEDSAVYLCASSLGLAASQETQYFGPGTRLLVL.

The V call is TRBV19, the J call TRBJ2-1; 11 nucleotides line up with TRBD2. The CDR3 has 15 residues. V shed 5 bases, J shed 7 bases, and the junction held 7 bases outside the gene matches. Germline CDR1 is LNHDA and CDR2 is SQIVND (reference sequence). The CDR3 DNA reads TGTGCCAGTAGTTCGGGACTAGCGGTTCGGAATGAGCAGTTCTTC. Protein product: CASSSGLAVRNEQFF.

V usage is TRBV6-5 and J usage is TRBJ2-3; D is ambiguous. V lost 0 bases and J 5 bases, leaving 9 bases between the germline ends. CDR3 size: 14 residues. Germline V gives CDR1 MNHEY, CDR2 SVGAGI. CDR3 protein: CASSYSRMVDTQYF. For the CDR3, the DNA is TGTGCCAGCAGTTACTCCAGGATGGTAGATACGCAGTATTTT.

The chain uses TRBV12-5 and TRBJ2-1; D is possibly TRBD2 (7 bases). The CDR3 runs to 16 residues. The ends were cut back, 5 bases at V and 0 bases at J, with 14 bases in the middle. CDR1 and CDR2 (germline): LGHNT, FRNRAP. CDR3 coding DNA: TGTGCTAGTGGTCCCGGGGGAGGGGGCTCCTACAATGAGCAGTTCTTC. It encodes CASGPGGGGSYNEQFF.

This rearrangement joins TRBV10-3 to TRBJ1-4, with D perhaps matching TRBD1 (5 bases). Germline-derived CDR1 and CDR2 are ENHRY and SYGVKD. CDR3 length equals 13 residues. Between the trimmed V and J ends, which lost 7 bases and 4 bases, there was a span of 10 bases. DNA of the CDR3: TGTGCCATCAACGGCAGGGTTAATGAAAAACTGTTTTTT. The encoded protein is CAINGRVNEKLFF.

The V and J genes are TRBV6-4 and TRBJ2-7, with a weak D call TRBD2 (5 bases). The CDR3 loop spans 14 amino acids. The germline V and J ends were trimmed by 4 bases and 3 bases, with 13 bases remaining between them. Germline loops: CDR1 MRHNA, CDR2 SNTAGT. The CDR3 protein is CASSVQGSSYEQYF. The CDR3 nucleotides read TGTGCCAGCAGTGTTCAAGGGAGTAGCTACGAGCAGTACTTC.

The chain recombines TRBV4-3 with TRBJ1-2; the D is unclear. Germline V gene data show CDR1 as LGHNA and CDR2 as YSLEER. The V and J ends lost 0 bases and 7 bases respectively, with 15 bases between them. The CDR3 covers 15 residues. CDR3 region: CASSQESLRGGGYTF. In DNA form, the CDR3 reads TGCGCCAGCAGCCAAGAGTCTCTACGAGGAGGTGGCTACACCTTC.

The CDR3 region has the DNA TGTGCCAGCAGCTTAGCGGGGGGGCTCGAGCAGTACTTC. This sequence encodes CASSLAGGLEQYF. The gene calls are TRBV11-2 and TRBJ2-7, with TRBD2 matching over 8 bases. The CDR3 length is 13 residues. Germline V gene data show CDR1 as SGHAT and CDR2 as FQNNGV. J lost 6 bases, V lost 1 base, and 2 bases had no gene match.

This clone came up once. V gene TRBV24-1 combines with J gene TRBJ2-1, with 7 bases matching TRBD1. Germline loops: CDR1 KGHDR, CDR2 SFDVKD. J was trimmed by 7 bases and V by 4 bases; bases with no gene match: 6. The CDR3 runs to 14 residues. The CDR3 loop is CATSDPAGGNEQFF. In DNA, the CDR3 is TGTGCCACCAGTGACCCCGCAGGGGGTAATGAGCAGTTCTTC.

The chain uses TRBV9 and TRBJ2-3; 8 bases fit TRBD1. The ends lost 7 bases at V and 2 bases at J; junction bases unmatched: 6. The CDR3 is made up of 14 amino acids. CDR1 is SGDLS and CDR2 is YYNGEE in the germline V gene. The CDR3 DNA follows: TGTGCCAGCGGCAGGGGGCAGCACACAGATACGCAGTATTTT. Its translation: CASGRGQHTDTQYF. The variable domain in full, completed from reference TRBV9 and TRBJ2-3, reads DSGVTQTPKHLITATGQRVTLRCSPRSGDLSVYWYQQSLDQGLQFLIQYYNGEERAKGNILERFSAQQFPDLHSELNLSSLELGDSALYFCASGRGQHTDTQYFGPGTRLTVL.

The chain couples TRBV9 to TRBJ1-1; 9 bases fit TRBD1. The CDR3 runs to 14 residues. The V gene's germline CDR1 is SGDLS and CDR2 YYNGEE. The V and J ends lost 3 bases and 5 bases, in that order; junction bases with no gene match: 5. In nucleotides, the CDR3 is TGTGCCAGCAGCGCACAGGGGGCGGGAACTGAAGCTTTCTTT. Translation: CASSAQGAGTEAFF.

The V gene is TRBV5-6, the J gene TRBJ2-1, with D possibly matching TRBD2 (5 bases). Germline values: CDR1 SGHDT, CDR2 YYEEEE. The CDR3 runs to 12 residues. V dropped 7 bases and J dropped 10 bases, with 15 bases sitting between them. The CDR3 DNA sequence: TGTGCCAGCGGGTTCGCCCCGGGGGAGCAGTTCTTC. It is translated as CASGFAPGEQFF. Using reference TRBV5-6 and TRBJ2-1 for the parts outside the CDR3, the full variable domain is DAGVTQSPTHLIKTRGQQVTLRCSPKSGHDTVSWYQQALGQGPQFIFQYYEEEERQRGNFPDRFSGHQFPNYSSELNVNALLLGDSALYLCASGFAPGEQFFGPGTRLTVL.

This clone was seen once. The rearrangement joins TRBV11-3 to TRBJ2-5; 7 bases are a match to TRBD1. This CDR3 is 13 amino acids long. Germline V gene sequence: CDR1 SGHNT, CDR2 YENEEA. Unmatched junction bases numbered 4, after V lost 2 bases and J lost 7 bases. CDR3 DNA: TGTGCCAGCAGCTTAAAGGGGGCGGGGACCCAGTACTTC. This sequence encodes CASSLKGAGTQYF.